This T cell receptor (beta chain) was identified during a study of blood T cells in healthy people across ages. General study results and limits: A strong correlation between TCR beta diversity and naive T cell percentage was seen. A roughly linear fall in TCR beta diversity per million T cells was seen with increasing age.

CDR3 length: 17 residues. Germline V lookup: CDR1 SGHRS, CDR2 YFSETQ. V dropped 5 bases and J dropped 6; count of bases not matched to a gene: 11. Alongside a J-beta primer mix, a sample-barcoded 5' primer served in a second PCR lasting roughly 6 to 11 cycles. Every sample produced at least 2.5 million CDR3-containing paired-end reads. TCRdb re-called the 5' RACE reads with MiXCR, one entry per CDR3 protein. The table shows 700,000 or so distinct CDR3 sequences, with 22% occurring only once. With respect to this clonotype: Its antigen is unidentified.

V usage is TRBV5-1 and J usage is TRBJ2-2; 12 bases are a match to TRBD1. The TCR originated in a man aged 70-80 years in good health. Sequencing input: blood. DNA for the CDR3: TGCGCCAGCAGTGAGCTCCCGGGACAGGGGGCGTCCGGGGAGCTGTTTTTT. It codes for CASSELPGQGASGELFF.